Shown below are 25 T cell receptor beta chains from a single sample sequenced in a study of T-cell memory formation after mild COVID-19. TCRdb reprocessed the 5' RACE reads with MiXCR, giving one entry per CDR3 protein. The sample holds some 340,000 distinct CDR3 sequences, 10% to 15% seen once. The sample was PBMCs or a T cell subset sorted from them (not recorded which). All receptors derive from a man younger than 35 who had mild COVID-19 (a few samples of this study predate the infection). Cell type and time point are not known.

This clonotype has a handful of counts. This sequence joins TRBV6-5 and TRBJ2-3; D uncertain. V lost 0 bases and J lost 8, with 9 bases in between. The germline CDR1 and CDR2 sequences are MNHEY and SVGAGI. CDR3 length equals 13 residues. CDR3 residues: CASSYSRRRTQYF. CDR3 DNA sequence: TGTGCCAGCAGTTACTCTAGGCGGCGTACGCAGTATTTT.

This clonotype turned up a few times. This rearrangement joins TRBV5-1 to TRBJ2-3, with 9 positions matching TRBD2. V dropped 0 bases and J dropped 2; count of bases not matched to a gene: 7. Germline CDR1 reads SGHRS; CDR2 reads YFSETQ. The CDR3 sequence is 17 residues long. CDR3 sequence reads: CASSLGPAGGFTDTQYF. The CDR3 DNA is TGCGCCAGCAGCTTGGGGCCAGCGGGGGGATTCACAGATACGCAGTATTTT.

This clonotype was recorded at least ten times. V gene TRBV3-2 combines with J gene TRBJ1-5; TRBD1, the D gene given by the table, was not confirmed from the DNA. TRBV3-2 is a recognized pseudogene. CDR3 size: 16 residues. In nucleotides, the CDR3 is TGTGCCAGCAGCCAAGGACAGAACCCTTTCAATCAGCCCCAGCATTTT. Translating it yields CASSQGQNPFNQPQHF.

This clonotype was observed many times. The chain links TRBV7-2 to TRBJ2-7; D gene unclear. This CDR3 region has 12 residues. Germline V CDR1 and CDR2: SGHTA, FQGNSA. The V gene lost 3 bases and the J gene lost 3 bases, with 6 bases spanning the gap. The CDR3, as DNA: TGTGCCAGCAGCTTCTACCTCTACGAGCAGTACTTC. This codes for CASSFYLYEQYF. The full variable domain, in which reference TRBV7-2 and TRBJ2-7 provide the parts outside the CDR3, is GAGVSQSPSNKVTEKGKDVELRCDPISGHTALYWYRQSLGQGLEFLIYFQGNSAPDKSGLPSDRFSAERTGGSVSTLTIQRTQQEDSAVYLCASSFYLYEQYFGPGTRLTVT.

This clonotype showed up many times. This rearrangement joins TRBV19 to TRBJ1-5, with 9 bases fitting TRBD1. V shed 5 bases, J shed 6 bases, and the junction held 11 bases outside the gene matches. Germline V gene data show CDR1 as LNHDA and CDR2 as SQIVND (reference sequence). The CDR3 runs to 16 residues. CDR3 nucleotide sequence: TGTGCCAGTAGTTTACGACCGGGACAGGGTGGTCAGCCCCAGCATTTT. Its translation: CASSLRPGQGGQPQHF. The whole variable domain, filled in from reference TRBV19 and TRBJ1-5, reads DGGITQSPKYLFRKEGQNVTLSCEQNLNHDAMYWYRQDPGQGLRLIYYSQIVNDFQKGDIAEGYSVSREKKESFPLTVTSAQKNPTAFYLCASSLRPGQGGQPQHFGDGTRLSIL.

V usage is TRBV12-3 or TRBV12-4 and J usage is TRBJ2-3; D perhaps matches TRBD2 (6 bases). V was cut by 3 bases and J by 0 bases, with 10 bases left in between. The CDR3 has 15 amino acids. The CDR3 bases are TGTGCCAGCAGTTTGCGCGGGGCTAGCACAGATACGCAGTATTTT. Protein: CASSLRGASTDTQYF.

The rearrangement uses TRBV6-2 or TRBV6-3 and TRBJ2-1; D is unclear. V was pared by 5 bases and J by 13 bases, with 12 bases between. CDR1 is MNHEY, CDR2 SVGEGT, per germline. The CDR3 contains 11 residues. As DNA, the CDR3 is TGTGCCAGCAGTAACAACAGAAGACAGTTCTTC. Its translation: CASSNNRRQFF.

The rearrangement links TRBV11-2 to TRBJ1-5; TRBD1 agrees at 7 bases. V was clipped by 5 bases and J by 6 bases; unmatched bases: 10. The CDR3 spans 15 residues. Germline loops: CDR1 SGHAT, CDR2 FQNNGV. The CDR3 sequence is CASSPVPGQSQPQHF. CDR3 bases: TGTGCCAGCAGCCCAGTCCCGGGACAGTCTCAGCCCCAGCATTTT.

The gene calls are TRBV20-1 and TRBJ1-6, with 7 positions matching TRBD1. V dropped 5 bases and J dropped 7; count of bases not matched to a gene: 5. In germline, CDR1 is DFQATT, CDR2 SNEGSKA (reference sequence). CDR3 length: 13 amino acids. As DNA, the CDR3 is TGCAGTGCTGCACCGGGACAGAATTCACCCCTCCACTTT. It encodes CSAAPGQNSPLHF.

To note about this clonotype: A read error may produce the germline difference seen at one junction end. V is TRBV12-3 or TRBV12-4 and J is TRBJ2-3; D is possibly TRBD2 (6 bases). The CDR3 is made up of 13 amino acids. CDR3 coding DNA: TGTGCCATCAGTTTCGGGGGTGGTGATACGCAGTATTTT. Protein sequence: CAISFGGGDTQYF.

This clonotype was seen a handful of times. This sequence joins TRBV11-2 and TRBJ2-7; 8 nucleotides agree with TRBD1. Germline V gene data show CDR1 as SGHAT and CDR2 as FQNNGV. This CDR3 region has 15 residues. With V trimmed by 5 bases and J by 0 bases, 6 bases remained unmatched. As DNA, the CDR3 is TGTGCCAGCAGCCGGACAGGGACGAGCTCCTACGAGCAGTACTTC. Residues: CASSRTGTSSYEQYF.

The CDR3 DNA reads as TGTGCCAGCAGCTCATCGGCCGTGATGAACACTGAAGCTTTCTTT. The encoded protein is CASSSSAVMNTEAFF. The V call is TRBV7-2, the J call TRBJ1-1; D is uncertain. V shed 4 bases and J shed 0 bases, with 12 bases lying between them. The CDR3 has 15 residues. Germline V gives CDR1 SGHTA, CDR2 FQGNSA.

This clonotype showed up just a few times. The chain joins TRBV19 to TRBJ2-3; the D gene is possibly TRBD2 (6 bases). Germline loops: CDR1 LNHDA, CDR2 SQIVND (reference sequence). The CDR3 runs to 15 residues. Between the trimmed V and J ends, which lost 7 bases and 2 bases, there was a span of 16 bases. CDR3 residues: CASTLPGLITDTQYF. The CDR3 region has the DNA TGTGCCAGTACTCTCCCGGGACTGATCACAGATACGCAGTATTTT.

There are a few counts of this clonotype. The rearrangement joins TRBV7-9 to TRBJ1-2; the D gene is possibly TRBD1 (5 bases). The CDR3 consists of 17 residues. CDR1 is SEHNR and CDR2 is FQNEAQ in the germline V gene (reference sequence). Trimming removed 4 bases at V and 5 bases at J, with 23 bases between. This CDR3 is CASSSNSRGGTWYGYTF. As DNA, the CDR3 is TGTGCCAGCAGCTCCAACTCACGGGGGGGAACGTGGTATGGCTACACCTTC.

Only a few counts were recorded for this clonotype. At one end the junction does not follow the germline gene, possibly because of a read error. This chain joins TRBV7-2 and TRBJ2-3; D is unclear. The CDR3 loop spans 12 amino acids. Germline CDR1 is SGHTA and CDR2 is FQGNSA. CDR3 bases: TGTTCCAGCACCCGTCCGGCAGATACGCAGTATTTT. Translation gives CSSTRPADTQYF.

This chain joins TRBV5-1 and TRBJ2-5; 7 bases line up with TRBD2. CDR3 length: 13 amino acids. CDR1 is SGHRS, CDR2 YFSETQ, per germline. The trim removed 4 bases at V and 12 bases at J, leaving 12 bases unmatched. The chain's CDR3 is CASSRTGLPPEYF. CDR3 bases: TGCGCCAGCAGCCGGACGGGACTACCTCCAGAGTACTTC. Complete variable domain (other parts from reference TRBV5-1 and TRBJ2-5): KAGVTQTPRYLIKTRGQQVTLSCSPISGHRSVSWYQQTPGQGLQFLFEYFSETQRNKGNFPGRFSGRQFSNSRSEMNVSTLELGDSALYLCASSRTGLPPEYFGPGTRLLVL.

This clonotype was seen more than once but under ten times. The chain combines TRBV6-5 with TRBJ2-6, with D unresolved. Germline CDR1 is MNHEY and CDR2 is SVGAGI. Trimming cost V 0 bases and J 0 bases, with 15 bases left between them. The CDR3 covers 19 residues. The CDR3 DNA reads as TGTGCCAGCAGTTACTCTTGGGAAGCCTCTTACTCTGGGGCCAACGTCCTGACTTTC. It translates to CASSYSWEASYSGANVLTF.

The rearrangement joins TRBV20-1 to TRBJ1-5; TRBD1 agrees at 11 bases. The germline gives CDR1 DFQATT, CDR2 SNEGSKA (reference sequence). V shed 5 bases and J 7 bases; nucleotides not matched to a gene: 4. The CDR3 has 13 amino acids. CDR3 DNA sequence: TGCAGTGCTTACGGGACAGGGGGGCAGCCCCAGCATTTT. Amino acids: CSAYGTGGQPQHF.

This clonotype was seen a few times. The chain employs TRBV19 and TRBJ2-3; D remains ambiguous. Trimming took off 3 bases at V and 2 bases at J, with 15 bases between the two ends. The CDR3 has 16 amino acids. Germline assignment: CDR1 LNHDA and CDR2 SQIVND (reference sequence). CDR3 loop: CASSIRRNPYTDTQYF. CDR3 DNA: TGTGCCAGTAGTATCCGGCGCAACCCCTACACAGATACGCAGTATTTT.

This clonotype has at least ten counts. The chain links TRBV6-2 or TRBV6-3 to TRBJ1-1, with D hard to call. V lost 1 base and J 4 bases, leaving 7 bases between the germline ends. This CDR3 comprises 13 residues. Germline V gene sequence: CDR1 MNHEY, CDR2 SVGEGT. CDR3 bases: TGTGCCAGCAGTTACTGGGATTTCACTGAAGCTTTCTTT. Translated: CASSYWDFTEAFF.

The CDR3 protein is CSVEGISEYTSSTDTQYF. The CDR3 DNA is TGCAGCGTTGAAGGAATTAGCGAATACACTTCTAGCACAGATACGCAGTATTTT. V and J are TRBV29-1 and TRBJ2-3; D might be TRBD2 (5 bases). CDR1 and CDR2 from the germline V gene are SQVTM and ANQGSEA. The V end was cut by 1 base, the J end by 0 bases, with 20 bases between. The CDR3 length is 18 residues.

This clonotype showed up just a few times. The chain couples TRBV7-2 to TRBJ2-1, with TRBD2 identical over 8 bases. V was pared by 7 bases and J by 4 bases, with 12 bases of the junction left unmatched. The CDR3 covers 16 residues. Per the germline V gene, CDR1 is SGHTA and CDR2 is FQGNSA. The CDR3 DNA is TGTGCCAGCACCTCGTTTCCCAGCGGGGGATACAATGAGCAGTTCTTC. It codes for CASTSFPSGGYNEQFF.

The chain links TRBV27 to TRBJ1-2, with TRBD1 identical over 8 bases. The germline gives CDR1 MNHEY, CDR2 SMNVEV (reference sequence). The CDR3 is 14 residues long. With 7 bases clipped from V and 8 bases from J, the junction kept 12 bases outside the gene matches. CDR3 sequence: CASTPRGRGEGYTF. The CDR3 DNA is TGTGCCAGCACGCCCAGGGGGCGCGGAGAAGGCTACACCTTC.

The V call is TRBV4-1, the J call TRBJ2-7; no reliable D call. V was trimmed by 1 base and J by 5 bases, leaving 9 bases between them. Germline CDR1 and CDR2: MGHRA and YSYEKL. This CDR3 has 13 amino acids. The chain's CDR3 is CASSQAMLNEQYF. In DNA, the CDR3 is TGCGCCAGCAGCCAAGCTATGCTAAACGAGCAGTACTTC.

This clonotype appeared a few times. V is TRBV20-1 and J is TRBJ2-3, with D uncertain. Germline CDR1 reads DFQATT; CDR2 reads SNEGSKA (reference sequence). The CDR3 runs 13 residues. Trimming removed 6 bases from V and 7 bases from J, with 17 bases in between. CDR3 amino acids: CSALSTDTHTQYF. Here the CDR3 DNA reads TGCAGTGCCCTTAGCACAGATACGCATACGCAGTATTTT.